One sample yielded the 22 T cell receptor beta chains listed below, sequenced in a study of CD8 T cells in ankylosing spondylitis. General study points: Made up of 7 to 9 highly homologous variants, a TCR beta motif appeared characteristic of ankylosing spondylitis blood.

TCRdb called the 5' RACE reads again in MiXCR, with one record for every CDR3 protein. The sample holds fewer than 550,000 distinct CDR3 sequences, roughly 5.3% seen once. For these TCRs, the target antigens are not known. Specimen: blood, either unsorted or a sorted T cell fraction (not recorded which). The receptors shown here come from a male donor with ankylosing spondylitis.

This chain joins TRBV5-1 and TRBJ2-1; 9 bases fit TRBD1. The J segment lost 9 bases and the V segment lost 0 bases, leaving 7 bases of the junction unmatched. Germline lookup yields CDR1 SGHRS and CDR2 YFSETQ. There are 15 residues in the CDR3. The DNA of the CDR3 is TGCGCCAGCAGCTTGGGGGGGACAGGGACCGTTGAGCAGTTCTTC. This encodes CASSLGGTGTVEQFF. Looking up the rest from reference TRBV5-1 and TRBJ2-1 gives the full variable domain: KAGVTQTPRYLIKTRGQQVTLSCSPISGHRSVSWYQQTPGQGLQFLFEYFSETQRNKGNFPGRFSGRQFSNSRSEMNVSTLELGDSALYLCASSLGGTGTVEQFFGPGTRLTVL.

This clonotype was observed many times. The chain joins TRBV12-3 or TRBV12-4 to TRBJ1-1, with D uncertain. The CDR3 is 13 amino acids. Trimming removed 6 bases from V and 2 bases from J, with 10 bases in between. CDR3 coding DNA: TGTGCCAGCAGCCCGAGGGCAAACACTGAAGCTTTCTTT. It specifies CASSPRANTEAFF.

This clonotype showed up many times. This CDR3 reads CSAPGTFEQYF. The CDR3 DNA follows: TGCAGTGCTCCCGGGACGTTTGAGCAGTACTTC. The gene calls are TRBV20-1 and TRBJ2-7, with D perhaps assigned TRBD1 or TRBD2 (5 bases each). The CDR3 loop spans 11 amino acids. Trimming took 5 bases from V and 7 from J, leaving 12 bases between them. The germline CDR1 and CDR2 sequences are DFQATT and SNEGSKA (reference sequence).

At least ten counts were recorded for this clonotype. The J gene is TRBJ1-1, the V gene TRBV11-2; TRBD1 matches at 7 bases. V shed 5 bases and J 0 bases; nucleotides not matched to a gene: 6. CDR3 length: 15 amino acids. Germline V lookup: CDR1 SGHAT, CDR2 FQNNGV. The DNA of the CDR3 is TGTGCCAGCAGCGGGAGACAGGGCATGAACACTGAAGCTTTCTTT. The encoded protein is CASSGRQGMNTEAFF.

There are many counts of this clonotype. V gene TRBV4-2 combines with J gene TRBJ1-2, with unresolved D. There are 14 residues in the CDR3. Trimming removed 0 bases from V and 7 bases from J, with 12 bases in between. Germline CDR1 reads LGHNA; CDR2 reads YNFKEQ. CDR3: CASSQDVRKSGYTF. CDR3 nucleotide sequence: TGTGCCAGCAGCCAAGATGTCAGGAAGAGTGGCTACACCTTC.

This clonotype occurred many times. The chain uses TRBV20-1 and TRBJ2-1; the match to TRBD2 covers 8 bases. The CDR3 totals 15 residues. In germline, CDR1 is DFQATT, CDR2 SNEGSKA (reference sequence). V lost 4 bases to trimming and J lost 2 bases; unmatched junction nucleotides: 7. CDR3 protein: CSATPAGATYNEQFF. The CDR3 DNA reads as TGCAGTGCTACCCCAGCGGGAGCCACCTACAATGAGCAGTTCTTC.

The J gene is TRBJ2-6, the V gene TRBV27; 10 bases map to TRBD1. Looked up from germline, CDR1 is MNHEY and CDR2 is SMNVEV (reference sequence). The CDR3 has 16 residues. With V trimmed by 5 bases and J by 1 base, 2 bases remained unmatched. For the CDR3, the DNA is TGTGCCAGCAGTAGGGACAGGGGTTCTGGGGCCAACGTCCTGACTTTC. It translates to CASSRDRGSGANVLTF.

This clonotype was seen many times. This chain uses TRBV20-1 with TRBJ2-3, with TRBD2 identical over 9 bases. The J segment lost 4 bases and the V segment lost 5 bases, leaving 7 bases of the junction unmatched. Germline V gene sequence: CDR1 DFQATT, CDR2 SNEGSKA (reference sequence). This CDR3 region has 14 residues. The CDR3 bases are TGCAGTGCTGCGGCGGGAGGGTGGGCAGATACGCAGTATTTT. Translation: CSAAAGGWADTQYF.

This clonotype was recorded at least ten times. CDR3 coding DNA: TGTGCCACCAGTGATCCGGGACAGGGGGCGGTTTCCCAGACCCAGTACTTC. Amino acids: CATSDPGQGAVSQTQYF. The chain uses TRBV24-1 and TRBJ2-5; 12 nucleotides match TRBD1. This CDR3 has 17 residues. With 3 bases clipped from V and 6 bases from J, the junction kept 10 bases outside the gene matches. The V gene's germline CDR1 is KGHDR and CDR2 SFDVKD.

This clonotype was found many times. J is TRBJ2-5 and V is TRBV20-1, with TRBD2 matching 11 bases. Germline lookup yields CDR1 DFQATT and CDR2 SNEGSKA (reference sequence). With V trimmed by 3 bases and J by 1 base, 13 bases remained unmatched. The CDR3 covers 18 residues. CDR3 loop: CSASSSGTSGVLQETQYF. CDR3 nucleotides: TGCAGTGCTAGCAGCTCCGGGACTAGCGGTGTCCTCCAAGAGACCCAGTACTTC.

This clonotype has ten or more counts. The chain has TRBV4-1 and TRBJ2-7; no firm D call. The CDR3 totals 15 residues. Germline-derived CDR1 and CDR2 are MGHRA and YSYEKL. V was cut by 5 bases and J by 4 bases, with 18 bases left in between. As DNA, the CDR3 is TGCGCCAGCAGCGATTACCCCGTGAAGACTTACGAGCAGTACTTC. Amino acid sequence: CASSDYPVKTYEQYF.

This clonotype was observed many times. The V gene is TRBV27, the J gene TRBJ2-7; maybe TRBD1 (5 bases). CDR3 size: 13 residues. Deletions cut 5 bases from V and 2 bases from J, with 10 bases between. CDR1 and CDR2 from the germline V gene are MNHEY and SMNVEV (reference sequence). CDR3 nucleotide sequence: TGTGCCAGCAGTCAACAGGTTCCCTACGAGCAGTACTTC. Its translation: CASSQQVPYEQYF.

This clonotype was observed at least ten times. The gene calls are TRBV6-2 or TRBV6-3 and TRBJ1-1; tentative D call: TRBD1 (5 bases). This CDR3 contains 12 residues. Germline V gene lookup returns CDR1 MNHEY and CDR2 SVGEGT. The V gene lost 10 bases and the J gene lost 5 bases, with 14 bases spanning the gap. For the CDR3, the DNA is TGTGCCACCGGACGGGGGGGGACTGAAGCTTTCTTT. It encodes CATGRGGTEAFF.

This clonotype has a count of ten or more. This chain uses TRBV5-1 with TRBJ2-1, with 11 bases lining up with TRBD1. Germline V CDR1 and CDR2: SGHRS, YFSETQ. The junction had 4 bases not matched to a gene; V was cut back by 2 bases and J by 9 bases. The CDR3 is 14 amino acids. The DNA for the CDR3 is TGCGCCAGCAGCTTAGGACAGGGGGCGCGTGAGCAGTTCTTC. It codes for CASSLGQGAREQFF.

This clonotype has a count of ten or more. This rearrangement joins TRBV20-1 to TRBJ2-1, with TRBD2 identical over 12 bases. CDR1 DFQATT and CDR2 SNEGSKA come from the germline V gene (reference sequence). This CDR3 is built from 13 residues. With V trimmed by 6 bases and J by 7 bases, 4 bases remained unmatched. This CDR3 is CSARTSGTNEQFF. For the CDR3, the DNA is TGCAGTGCCCGGACTAGCGGGACGAATGAGCAGTTCTTC.

This clonotype was picked up many times. V is TRBV7-8 and J is TRBJ2-7, with D hard to call. This CDR3 is 15 amino acids long. V dropped 2 bases and J dropped 0 bases, with 11 bases sitting between them. The germline gives CDR1 SGHVS, CDR2 FQNEAQ. This chain's CDR3 is CASSLKLGISYEQYF. CDR3 in DNA: TGTGCCAGCAGCTTAAAACTTGGCATCTCCTACGAGCAGTACTTC.

This clonotype was counted between two and nine times. The chain recombines TRBV27 with TRBJ2-5, with 8 bases lining up with TRBD1. With V trimmed by 5 bases and J by 5 bases, 10 bases remained unmatched. Germline values: CDR1 MNHEY, CDR2 SMNVEV (reference sequence). This CDR3 contains 15 residues. The CDR3 DNA follows: TGTGCCAGCAGTCCCAGCAGGGGGCCTGGGGAGACCCAGTACTTC. Amino acids: CASSPSRGPGETQYF.

This chain joins TRBV20-1 and TRBJ1-1, with D tentatively TRBD1 (5 bases). Trimming left V 6 bases short and J 0 bases short, with 29 bases between. The CDR3 runs to 19 residues. The germline CDR1 and CDR2 sequences are DFQATT and SNEGSKA (reference sequence). CDR3 amino acids: CSAKTLSRDREFLNTEAFF. The CDR3 DNA reads as TGCAGTGCCAAGACCCTTTCCCGTGACAGAGAGTTTCTGAACACTGAAGCTTTCTTT.

On this clonotype itself: With a much larger clone just one base away, this may be a read error. The J gene is TRBJ2-1, the V gene TRBV20-1; 12 bases match TRBD2. Germline CDR1 DFQATT, CDR2 SNEGSKA (reference sequence). CDR3 size: 17 residues. CDR3 in amino acids: CSATRTSGIPSYNDQFF. In nucleotides, the CDR3 is TGCAGTGCTACCCGGACTAGCGGGATTCCCTCCTACAATGATCAGTTCTTC.

The table lists this clonotype with many counts. The chain recombines TRBV6-1 with TRBJ1-5; D is perhaps TRBD1 (5 bases). V lost 7 bases and J lost 9, with 16 bases in between. The CDR3 contains 13 residues. CDR1 and CDR2 (germline): MNHNS, SASEGT. The DNA of the CDR3 is TGTGCCAGCAAGGAGGGGCGGGTTGGGCCCCAGCATTTT. Translation: CASKEGRVGPQHF.

This clonotype came up many times. The V and J genes are TRBV5-1 and TRBJ1-1; D unresolved. This CDR3 spans 16 amino acids. The germline gives CDR1 SGHRS, CDR2 YFSETQ. V was clipped by 4 bases and J by 5 bases, with 21 bases between them. As DNA, the CDR3 is TGCGCCAGCAGCAACCCCCGGGGTTCGGTGCGGACTGAAGCTTTCTTT. Encoded protein: CASSNPRGSVRTEAFF.

There are many counts of this clonotype. The chain carries TRBV5-1 and TRBJ1-1, with D unresolved. This CDR3 has 15 residues. Germline CDR1 SGHRS, CDR2 YFSETQ. Trimming removed 0 bases from V and 0 bases from J, with 9 bases in between. The CDR3 sequence is CASSLAPLVNTEAFF. CDR3 nucleotide sequence: TGCGCCAGCAGCTTGGCCCCATTAGTGAACACTGAAGCTTTCTTT.